A single sample is the source of the 14 T cell receptor beta chains below, sequenced in a study of T cell responses to AZD1222 COVID-19 vaccine. Profiled with immunoSEQ multiplex PCR; TCRdb holds only in-frame clones, not every one. The sample includes under 150,000 clones, 91% of them seen just once. Sample: peripheral blood, taken on day 0 of AZD1222 vaccination. These receptors were obtained from an adult in good health.

This chain connects TRBV7-2 to TRBJ1-6; possibly TRBD1 for D (6 bases). Germline lookup yields CDR1 SGHTA and CDR2 FQGNSA. This CDR3 contains 15 residues. Trimming removed 5 bases from V and 5 bases from J, with 13 bases in between. CDR3 protein: CASSLSTGDNSPLHF. CDR3 bases: TGTGCCAGCAGCCTCTCGACAGGAGATAATTCACCCCTCCACTTT.

This clone was seen only once. This chain uses TRBV27 with TRBJ2-1; D is uncertain. Germline loops: CDR1 MNHEY, CDR2 SMNVEV (reference sequence). The V end lost 5 bases, the J end lost 6 bases, and 8 bases lay between the germline ends. CDR3 size: 12 residues. The CDR3 sequence is CASSPFGNEQFF. CDR3 nucleotides: TGTGCCAGCAGTCCGTTCGGCAATGAGCAGTTCTTC.

The chain carries TRBV27 and TRBJ1-2, with TRBD1 matching over 7 bases. Germline V CDR1 and CDR2: MNHEY, SMNVEV (reference sequence). Germline trimming cut 2 bases from V and 6 bases from J; bases unmatched to any gene: 6. CDR3 length equals 14 residues. The CDR3 region is CASSLRRGPDGYTF. The DNA for the CDR3 is TGTGCCAGCAGTTTAAGGAGGGGGCCTGATGGCTACACCTTC.

The chain employs TRBV7-6 and TRBJ1-1; D remains unclear. The length of the CDR3 is 16 residues. V was trimmed by 4 bases and J by 2 bases, leaving 17 bases between them. Germline-derived CDR1 and CDR2 are SGHVS and FNYEAQ. The CDR3 spells CASSSTLREKNTEAFF. CDR3 bases: TGTGCCAGCAGCTCAACCCTTCGGGAGAAAAACACTGAAGCTTTCTTT.

The chain uses TRBV3-1 (or the pseudogene TRBV3-2) and TRBJ1-1; D possibly corresponds to TRBD1 (5 bases). Trimming took off 6 bases at V and 1 base at J, with 12 bases between the two ends. The germline V gene has CDR1 LGHDT and CDR2 YNNKEL (reference sequence). The CDR3 is made up of 14 amino acids. The CDR3 sequence is CASRLGGTNTEAFF. DNA for the CDR3: TGTGCCAGCAGATTGGGGGGGACGAACACTGAAGCTTTCTTT.

This rearrangement joins TRBV4-1 to TRBJ2-1; D is undetermined. The V gene's germline CDR1 is MGHRA and CDR2 YSYEKL. The V gene lost 1 base and the J gene lost 9 bases, with 10 bases spanning the gap. The CDR3 spans 13 residues. CDR3 protein: CASSQVQPAEQFF. In nucleotides, the CDR3 is TGCGCCAGCAGCCAAGTTCAACCAGCTGAGCAGTTCTTC.

The chain has TRBV3-1 (or the pseudogene TRBV3-2) and TRBJ1-2; the match to TRBD1 covers 8 bases. After removal of 1 base from V and 2 bases from J, the junction contained 6 bases not matched to a gene. The CDR3 runs to 16 residues. Germline assignment: CDR1 LGHDT and CDR2 YNNKEL (reference sequence). The CDR3 DNA sequence: TGTGCCAGCAGCCAAGGACAGGGGTTACTAAACTATGGCTACACCTTC. Protein: CASSQGQGLLNYGYTF.

As to this clone: One end of the junction is discordant with germline, which a read error may explain. The chain has TRBV29-1 and TRBJ1-2; 7 nucleotides align to TRBD1. The CDR3 sequence is 11 residues long. CDR1 SQVTM and CDR2 ANQGSEA come from the germline V gene. The CDR3 protein is CSVDLGDSNPF. The CDR3 region has the DNA TGCAGCGTTGACCTCGGGGACAGTAACCCCTTC.

This clone came up once. The rearrangement uses TRBV7-9 and TRBJ2-7; D not resolved. From germline, CDR1 is SEHNR and CDR2 FQNEAQ (reference sequence). The CDR3 is 12 residues long. Trimming left V 1 base short and J 6 bases short, with 7 bases between. Here the CDR3 reads CASSLGYPEQYF. CDR3 DNA: TGTGCCAGCAGCTTAGGGTACCCCGAGCAGTACTTC.

The gene calls are TRBV2 and TRBJ2-7; D perhaps matches TRBD2 (6 bases). CDR1 and CDR2 from the germline V gene are SNHLY and FYNNEI. V lost 7 bases and J 0 bases, leaving 10 bases between the germline ends. CDR3 size: 13 residues. This CDR3 reads CASKASVSYEQYF. CDR3 DNA: TGTGCCAGCAAAGCTAGCGTCTCCTACGAGCAGTACTTC. The full variable domain, rest sourced from reference TRBV2 and TRBJ2-7, is EPEVTQTPSHQVTQMGQEVILRCVPISNHLYFYWYRQILGQKVEFLVSFYNNEISEKSEIFDDQFSVERPDGSNFTLKIRSTKLEDSAMYFCASKASVSYEQYFGPGTRLTVT.

This rearrangement joins TRBV9 to TRBJ1-2; D is unresolved. Between the trimmed V and J ends, which lost 5 bases and 6 bases, there was a span of 17 bases. Germline V gene data show CDR1 as SGDLS and CDR2 as YYNGEE. CDR3 length equals 14 residues. The CDR3 region is CASSLLGESNGYTF. DNA of the CDR3: TGTGCCAGCAGTCTCCTGGGAGAAAGCAATGGCTACACCTTC.

This clone was seen a single time. The chain uses TRBV3-1 (or the pseudogene TRBV3-2) and TRBJ1-2; perhaps TRBD1 as D (5 bases). There are 14 residues in the CDR3. CDR1 is LGHDT, CDR2 YNNKEL, per germline (reference sequence). V lost 5 bases to trimming and J lost 0 bases, with 10 bases between them. The CDR3 nucleotides read TGTGCCAGCAGCAGCGGGGCTTCTAACTATGGCTACACCTTC. Translation: CASSSGASNYGYTF.

The CDR3 DNA reads as TGTGCCAGCAGTTCGCAAGAGACCCAGTACTTC. Encoded protein: CASSSQETQYF. The rearrangement links TRBV12-3 or TRBV12-4 to TRBJ2-5; D not certain. There are 11 residues in the CDR3. With 4 bases removed from V and 2 bases from J, the gap between germline ends came to 2 bases.

J is TRBJ1-2 and V is TRBV7-9; TRBD1 matches at 7 bases. This CDR3 contains 15 residues. The V and J ends lost 3 bases and 7 bases, in that order; junction bases with no gene match: 11. CDR1 is SEHNR, CDR2 FQNEAQ, per germline (reference sequence). The CDR3, as DNA: TGTGCCAGCAGCTTGCCGGGACAGCTCACTACTGGCTACACCTTC. Protein: CASSLPGQLTTGYTF. The variable domain in full, completed from reference TRBV7-9 and TRBJ1-2, reads DTGVSQNPRHKITKRGQNVTFRCDPISEHNRLYWYRQTLGQGPEFLTYFQNEAQLEKSRLLSDRFSAERPKGSFSTLEIQRTEQGDSAMYLCASSLPGQLTTGYTFGSGTRLTVV.